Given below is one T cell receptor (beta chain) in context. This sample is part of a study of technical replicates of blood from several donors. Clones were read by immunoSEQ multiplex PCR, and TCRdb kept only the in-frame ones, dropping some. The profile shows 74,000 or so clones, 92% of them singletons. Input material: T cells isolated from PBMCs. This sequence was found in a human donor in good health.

CDR3 bases: TGTGCCAGCAGTTTTACAGGGAAGGAGACCCAGTACTTC. This sequence encodes CASSFTGKETQYF. The genes are TRBV27 and TRBJ2-5, with D tentatively TRBD1 (6 bases). Deletions cut 3 bases from V and 5 bases from J, with 10 bases between. The CDR3 totals 13 residues. Germline lookup yields CDR1 MNHEY and CDR2 SMNVEV (reference sequence).